These 23 T cell receptor beta chains originate from one sample sequenced in a study of T cell responses to AZD1222 COVID-19 vaccine. TCRdb's copy holds only in-frame clones and misses some; the assay was immunoSEQ multiplex PCR. The table lists fewer than 200,000 clones, almost 95% of them singletons. This sample comprised peripheral blood, obtained on day 0 of AZD1222 vaccination. The receptors shown here come from an adult in good health.

The chain carries TRBV28 and TRBJ1-2, with D perhaps matching TRBD1 (5 bases). Germline CDR1 is MDHEN and CDR2 is SYDVKM. Deletions cut 1 base from V and 4 bases from J, with 19 bases between. The CDR3 totals 17 residues. The DNA of the CDR3 is TGTGCCAGCAGTTTATTAGGCAGGGTTGTGTTCGGCTATGGCTACACCTTC. This codes for CASSLLGRVVFGYGYTF.

The chain links TRBV5-1 to TRBJ2-7, with 9 bases fitting TRBD1. V lost 7 bases and J lost 5; bases outside the gene matches: 10. The germline V gene has CDR1 SGHRS and CDR2 YFSETQ. There are 14 residues in the CDR3. CDR3 amino acids: CASGSGTGPDEQYF. The CDR3 region has the DNA TGCGCCAGCGGATCCGGGACAGGGCCGGACGAGCAGTACTTC. Full variable domain (rest looked up from reference TRBV5-1 and TRBJ2-7): KAGVTQTPRYLIKTRGQQVTLSCSPISGHRSVSWYQQTPGQGLQFLFEYFSETQRNKGNFPGRFSGRQFSNSRSEMNVSTLELGDSALYLCASGSGTGPDEQYFGPGTRLTVT.

In its sample, this clone was seen once. This chain joins TRBV27 and TRBJ1-2; 9 bases map to TRBD1. CDR1 and CDR2 from the germline V gene are MNHEY and SMNVEV (reference sequence). Germline trimming cut 5 bases from V and 10 bases from J; bases unmatched to any gene: 8. This CDR3 spans 13 amino acids. The CDR3 sequence is CASSPGQGPHYTF. CDR3 nucleotide sequence: TGTGCCAGCAGTCCGGGACAGGGCCCACACTACACCTTC.

The chain couples TRBV28 to TRBJ2-7; 8 nucleotides align to TRBD1. Germline-derived CDR1 and CDR2 are MDHEN and SYDVKM. The CDR3 has 13 residues. Germline trimming cut 6 bases from V and 4 bases from J; bases unmatched to any gene: 5. CDR3 bases: TGTGCCAGCAGCACAGGGGGATTTTACGAGCAGTACGTC. Its protein is CASSTGGFYEQYV.

The gene calls are TRBV11-2 and TRBJ1-2; possible D gene TRBD1, 6 bases. The CDR3 consists of 12 residues. V was cut by 5 bases and J by 8 bases, with 12 bases left in between. Germline CDR1 and CDR2: SGHAT and FQNNGV. The chain's CDR3 is CASSPGGRGYTF. Here the CDR3 DNA reads TGTGCCAGCAGCCCCGGGGGCAGAGGCTACACCTTC.

V is TRBV10-3 and J is TRBJ2-2; D is uncertain. Germline loops: CDR1 ENHRY, CDR2 SYGVKD. The CDR3 has 16 amino acids. Deletions cut 5 bases from V and 4 bases from J, with 17 bases between. The CDR3 region is CAISPTYTSGTGELFF. The CDR3 region has the DNA TGTGCCATCAGTCCCACGTATACTTCGGGCACCGGGGAGCTGTTTTTT.

The genes are TRBV6-4 and TRBJ1-2; TRBD1 is a possible D gene (6 bases). The CDR3 runs to 15 residues. Trimming pared 2 bases from V and 4 bases from J, leaving 14 bases between. Germline lookup yields CDR1 MRHNA and CDR2 SNTAGT. DNA for the CDR3: TGTGCCAGCAGTGACCGAGGCAGGGGTGCCTATGGCTACACCTTC. Translated, it gives CASSDRGRGAYGYTF.

The rearrangement uses TRBV27 and TRBJ1-1; TRBD1 aligns across 10 bases. This CDR3 has 14 amino acids. CDR1 and CDR2 from the germline V gene are MNHEY and SMNVEV (reference sequence). V trimming: 7 bases; J trimming: 12 bases; junction bases outside the gene matches: 14. The CDR3 sequence: CASTPKGQGPGTFF. CDR3 sequence (DNA): TGTGCCAGCACCCCCAAGGGACAGGGGCCTGGAACTTTCTTT.

V usage is TRBV7-9 and J usage is TRBJ1-2, with TRBD1 as a possible D gene (5 bases). Germline CDR1 SEHNR, CDR2 FQNEAQ (reference sequence). Trimming left V 6 bases short and J 5 bases short, with 10 bases between. The CDR3 is 12 amino acids. This CDR3 is CASSPQAYGYTF. The CDR3 DNA is TGTGCCAGCAGTCCACAGGCATATGGCTACACCTTC.

V usage is TRBV6-6 and J usage is TRBJ1-5; TRBD1 is a possible D gene (5 bases). V was shortened by 6 bases and J by 5 bases, with 14 bases between the two germline ends. CDR1 MNHNY and CDR2 SVGAGI come from the germline V gene (reference sequence). CDR3 length equals 14 residues. Here the CDR3 reads CASSTVGADQPQHF. DNA of the CDR3: TGTGCCAGCAGCACGGTCGGGGCTGATCAGCCCCAGCATTTT.

J is TRBJ2-1 and V is TRBV2; possible D gene TRBD1, 6 bases. Trimming took off 9 bases at V and 4 bases at J, with 13 bases between the two ends. This CDR3 is 13 amino acids long. Germline V lookup: CDR1 SNHLY, CDR2 FYNNEI. The CDR3 loop reads CASTLGGYNEQFF. CDR3 nucleotide sequence: TGTGCCAGTACTCTAGGGGGATACAATGAGCAGTTCTTC.

The V gene is TRBV10-3, the J gene TRBJ2-1; 8 nucleotides align to TRBD2. This CDR3 is built from 16 residues. The ends lost 4 bases at V and 3 bases at J; junction bases unmatched: 8. The germline gives CDR1 ENHRY, CDR2 SYGVKD. The DNA for the CDR3 is TGTGCCATCAGTGTTAGGCGGGGGGCCCACTACAATGAGCAGTTCTTC. It yields the protein CAISVRRGAHYNEQFF.

This chain uses TRBV11-2 with TRBJ2-2; D ambiguous. With 6 bases removed from V and 4 bases from J, the gap between germline ends came to 12 bases. CDR1 is SGHAT, CDR2 FQNNGV, per germline. There are 14 residues in the CDR3. DNA for the CDR3: TGTGCCAGCAGTGAGACGGCAGGCACCGGGGAGCTGTTTTTT. Amino acids: CASSETAGTGELFF.

The rearrangement uses TRBV7-9 and TRBJ1-4; D unclear. V lost 5 bases to trimming and J lost 3 bases, with 13 bases between them. The CDR3 loop spans 15 amino acids. CDR1 and CDR2 from the germline V gene are SEHNR and FQNEAQ (reference sequence). The CDR3 sequence: CASSLTTEANEKLFF. The CDR3 nucleotides read TGTGCCAGCAGCCTGACTACCGAGGCTAATGAAAAACTGTTTTTT. Full variable domain (outside the CDR3, taken from reference TRBV7-9 and TRBJ1-4): DTGVSQNPRHKITKRGQNVTFRCDPISEHNRLYWYRQTLGQGPEFLTYFQNEAQLEKSRLLSDRFSAERPKGSFSTLEIQRTEQGDSAMYLCASSLTTEANEKLFFGSGTQLSVL.

The rearrangement links TRBV20-1 to TRBJ1-1, with D unresolved. This CDR3 has 10 amino acids. Germline loops: CDR1 DFQATT, CDR2 SNEGSKA (reference sequence). V lost 3 bases and J 6 bases, leaving 5 bases between the germline ends. CDR3 region: CSARIAEAFF. The CDR3 nucleotides read TGCAGTGCTAGGATCGCTGAAGCTTTCTTT.

This clone was found once. The V gene is TRBV6-2 or TRBV6-3, the J gene TRBJ1-5; TRBD1 matches 9 bases. Losses at the gene ends were 5 bases for V and 5 bases for J; bases not matched to a gene: 10. Per germline, CDR1 MNHEY and CDR2 SVGEGT. The CDR3 contains 16 residues. The CDR3 sequence is CASSPFGTGTYQPQHF. Here the CDR3 DNA reads TGTGCCAGCAGTCCCTTTGGGACAGGGACGTATCAGCCCCAGCATTTT.

This chain joins TRBV12-3 or TRBV12-4 and TRBJ1-2; maybe TRBD1 (6 bases). The CDR3 covers 13 residues. Between the trimmed V and J ends, which lost 7 bases and 8 bases, there was a span of 17 bases. The DNA of the CDR3 is TGTGCCAGCACCGTACAGGGAAAGCAGGGCTACACCTTC. This codes for CASTVQGKQGYTF.

The genes are TRBV28 and TRBJ1-1, with TRBD1 matching over 7 bases. The trim removed 7 bases at V and 5 bases at J, leaving 7 bases unmatched. Germline V gives CDR1 MDHEN, CDR2 SYDVKM. This CDR3 has 13 amino acids. CDR3 sequence: CASIGSGGTEAFF. CDR3 coding DNA: TGTGCCAGCATAGGGTCAGGGGGGACTGAAGCTTTCTTT.

This sequence joins TRBV6-5 and TRBJ2-1, with 8 bases aligning to TRBD2. The V gene's germline CDR1 is MNHEY and CDR2 SVGAGI. The CDR3 contains 15 residues. V was clipped by 6 bases and J by 2 bases; unmatched bases: 6. CDR3 protein: CASSPAGVPYNEQFF. The CDR3 nucleotides are TGTGCCAGCAGCCCAGCGGGGGTCCCCTACAATGAGCAGTTCTTC.

The rearrangement uses TRBV6-5 and TRBJ1-1; D call uncertain. Trimming took off 6 bases at V and 1 base at J, with 3 bases between the two ends. CDR1 MNHEY and CDR2 SVGAGI come from the germline V gene. The CDR3 sequence is 11 residues long. The CDR3 spells CASRENTEAFF. DNA for the CDR3: TGTGCCAGCAGGGAGAACACTGAAGCTTTCTTT.

The V call is TRBV19, the J call TRBJ2-7; no definite D call. This CDR3 is 14 amino acids long. V dropped 3 bases and J dropped 0 bases, with 9 bases sitting between them. Germline lookup yields CDR1 LNHDA and CDR2 SQIVND (reference sequence). The CDR3 sequence is CASSIQAGSYEQYV. CDR3 in DNA: TGTGCCAGTAGTATCCAGGCCGGCTCCTACGAGCAGTACGTC.

The chain recombines TRBV6-5 with TRBJ1-1, with TRBD1 as a possible D gene (6 bases). The germline V gene has CDR1 MNHEY and CDR2 SVGAGI. V lost 2 bases and J lost 1, with 14 bases in between. The CDR3 contains 16 residues. CDR3 region: CASSYPSRQENTEAFF. CDR3 coding DNA: TGTGCCAGCAGTTACCCAAGCAGACAGGAGAACACTGAAGCTTTCTTT.

The V call is TRBV7-2, the J call TRBJ1-6; no reliable D call. V lost 5 bases and J lost 10, with 21 bases in between. Per germline, CDR1 SGHTA and CDR2 FQGNSA. CDR3 length: 16 amino acids. The CDR3 coding sequence is TGTGCCAGCAGCCTAGACCCGGCCCGTAAGGGCTCACCCCTCCACTTT. Its protein product is CASSLDPARKGSPLHF.